This TCR beta chain comes out of a study of blood T cell repertoires in COVID-19 (dated by TCRdb to 2018 to 2020). About the study as a whole: The collaborator samples originated in the United States, Italy and Spain and spanned the acute and convalescent phases of COVID-19. The material from the prospective study consisted of cDNA or gDNA derived from T cells, B-cell-depleted T cells, or PBMCs. The dataset comprised deeply sampled blood TCRbeta repertoires from subjects exposed to, actively infected with, or recovered from COVID-19. A freely available public database, intended as a resource for researchers studying the immune response to SARS-CoV-2, is where the repertoires were released. Samples came from the ongoing ImmuneRACE study (first 160 participants) plus 1,254 subjects from 6 global collaborators. Nearly every sample came with metadata listing a de-identified subject ID, COVID-19 status, age in years and sex. Where available, HLA class I and class II types were obtained from metadata supplied by the sample provider rather than from assay-based typing. Findings and caveats that apply to the study as a whole: Clinical and demographic metadata were provided uncurated, with the amount varying by source and participant.

TCRbeta CDR3 regions were amplified from genomic DNA using the immunoSEQ Assay, a bias-controlled multiplex PCR. Per the source publication's procedure: The number of nucleated cells in each sample was estimated from the amplification of reference gene primers within the assay. To quantify the absolute abundance of each unique TCRbeta CDR3 rearrangement, sequence reads were collapsed and filtered. For each sample, productive Simpson clonality was calculated by taking the square root of Simpson's diversity index across productive rearrangements. TCRdb took this table from immuneACCESS and kept in-frame rearrangements with V and J called. Such tables lack part of the clones; where checked against another copy, unresolved V genes explain under half of the gap, and the rest is unexplained. That table gives V, J and clone size, and the DNA gave D and trimming. This sample has approximately 210,000 clones in its table, and about nine tenths of those were observed once. The ten largest account for about 5% of the sample.

From the cysteine through the phenylalanine, the CDR3 covers 15 amino acids. Only the CDR3 DNA stays, 45 bases, in frame from base 1. The germline V gene specifies MNHEY as CDR1 and SVGAGI as CDR2. Trimming at the junction amounts to 2 bases on V and 0 bases on J, and the germline ends lie 10 bases apart. The collaborating institutions used their own protocols to collect whole blood in K2EDTA tubes. For TCRbeta analysis, collaborator samples were shipped as frozen whole blood, as isolated PBMCs, or as DNA extracted from either sample type. As concerns this clone: No cognate antigen has been identified for it. Base qualities were left out, and no much larger clone turns up one base away.

Sequenced material: peripheral blood. The receptor comes from a woman in her thirties or forties with acute or convalescent COVID-19. The chain was built from TRBV6-5 and TRBJ1-2, with the D gene not confidently named. CDR3 protein: CASSYLEGANYGYTF. The bases are TGTGCCAGCAGTTACCTTGAGGGAGCTAACTATGGCTACACCTTC.